This T cell receptor (beta chain) was observed in a study of metastatic and nonmetastatic thyroid tumors. Study at large: Comparison of repertoires was carried out across blood and tumor or nodule tissue from malignant and benign thyroid patients.

Under the authors' procedure: The distant-metastasis classifier for papillary thyroid cancer was built from CDR3 differences across clinicopathological groups. TCRdb ran MiXCR on the PCR reads. TCRdb's processing, not the authors' own work, is the source of the V and J calls. The sample lists under 95,000 clones, about an eighth occurring once. General study results and limits: According to reports, the diversity of TCR beta was significantly higher in malignant thyroid tumors than in benign nodules, and this held in both blood and tumor samples.

Patients were all untreated before their thyroid surgery. The CDR3 contains 14 residues. Germline trimming cut 6 bases from V and 6 bases from J; bases unmatched to any gene: 9. Germline V gene data show CDR1 as MNHNS and CDR2 as SASEGT. This clone was detected ten times or more. The target antigen is unknown. The sample was blood. The origin of this receptor is a female donor with papillary thyroid cancer or a benign thyroid nodule (not recorded which). Some clones in this sample may be carry-over from other donors' samples. V and J are TRBV6-1 and TRBJ2-7; TRBD1 agrees at 9 bases. The CDR3 nucleotides are TGTGCCAGCAGACGTCCGGGACAGGGAAGCGAGCAGTACTTC. Translated, it gives CASRRPGQGSEQYF.